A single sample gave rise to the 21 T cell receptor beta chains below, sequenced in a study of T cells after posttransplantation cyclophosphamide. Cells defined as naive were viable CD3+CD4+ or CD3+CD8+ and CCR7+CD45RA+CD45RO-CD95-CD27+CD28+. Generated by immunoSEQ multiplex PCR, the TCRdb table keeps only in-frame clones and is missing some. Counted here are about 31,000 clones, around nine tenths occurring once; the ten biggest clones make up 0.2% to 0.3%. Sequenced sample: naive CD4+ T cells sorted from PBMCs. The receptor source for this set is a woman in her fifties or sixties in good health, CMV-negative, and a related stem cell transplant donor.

CDR3 nucleotide sequence: TGTGCCAGCAGCCCTACCAATGAGCAGTTCTTC. It codes for CASSPTNEQFF. The chain joins TRBV21-1 to TRBJ2-1; TRBD2 is the table's D call and was not checked against the DNA. TRBV21-1 has pseudogene status. This CDR3 comprises 11 residues.

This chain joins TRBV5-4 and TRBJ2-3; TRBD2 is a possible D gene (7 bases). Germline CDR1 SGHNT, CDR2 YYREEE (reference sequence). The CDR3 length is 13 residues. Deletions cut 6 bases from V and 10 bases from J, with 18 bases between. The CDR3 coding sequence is TGTGCCAGCACCCGGGGGGCGGGGGAGTCGCAGTATTTT. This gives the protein CASTRGAGESQYF. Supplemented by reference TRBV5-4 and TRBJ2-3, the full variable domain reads ETGVTQSPTHLIKTRGQQVTLRCSSQSGHNTVSWYQQALGQGPQFIFQYYREEENGRGNFPPRFSGLQFPNYSSELNVNALELDDSALYLCASTRGAGESQYFGPGTRLTVL.

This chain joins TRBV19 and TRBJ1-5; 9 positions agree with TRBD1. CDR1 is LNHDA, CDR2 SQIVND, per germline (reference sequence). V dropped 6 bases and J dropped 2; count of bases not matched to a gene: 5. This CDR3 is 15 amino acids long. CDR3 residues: CASRPQGAGNQPQHF. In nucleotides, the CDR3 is TGTGCCAGTAGACCACAGGGGGCTGGCAATCAGCCCCAGCATTTT.

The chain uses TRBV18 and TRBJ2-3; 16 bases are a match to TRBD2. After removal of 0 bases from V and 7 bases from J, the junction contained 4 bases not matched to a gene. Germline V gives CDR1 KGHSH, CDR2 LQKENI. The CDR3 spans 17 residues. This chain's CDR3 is CASSPPGLAGGPYTQYF. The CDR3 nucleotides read TGTGCCAGCTCACCACCGGGACTAGCGGGAGGGCCGTATACGCAGTATTTT.

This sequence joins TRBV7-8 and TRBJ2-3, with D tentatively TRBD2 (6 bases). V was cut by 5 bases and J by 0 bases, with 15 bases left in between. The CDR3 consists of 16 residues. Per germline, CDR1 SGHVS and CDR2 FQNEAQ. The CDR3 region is CASSTRTISSTDTQYF. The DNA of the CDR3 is TGTGCCAGCAGCACCCGGACTATTTCTAGCACAGATACGCAGTATTTT.

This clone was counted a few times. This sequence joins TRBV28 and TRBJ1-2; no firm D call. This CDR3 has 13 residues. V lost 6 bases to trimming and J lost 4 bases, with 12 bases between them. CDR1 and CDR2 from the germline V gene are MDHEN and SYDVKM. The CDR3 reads CASSKVPTYGYTF. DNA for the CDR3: TGTGCCAGCAGCAAAGTCCCTACCTATGGCTACACCTTC.

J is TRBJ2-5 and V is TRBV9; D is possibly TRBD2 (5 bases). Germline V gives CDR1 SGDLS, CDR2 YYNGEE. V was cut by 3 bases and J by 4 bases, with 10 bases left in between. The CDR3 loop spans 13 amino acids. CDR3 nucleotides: TGTGCCAGCAGCGCCGCGCGGGCAGAGACCCAGTACTTC. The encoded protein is CASSAARAETQYF.

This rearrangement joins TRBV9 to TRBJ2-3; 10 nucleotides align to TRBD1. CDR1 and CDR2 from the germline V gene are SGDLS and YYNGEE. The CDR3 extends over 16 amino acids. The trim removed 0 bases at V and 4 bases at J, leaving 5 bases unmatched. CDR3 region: CASSVGGTGVPDTQYF. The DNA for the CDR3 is TGTGCCAGCAGCGTAGGAGGGACAGGGGTACCAGATACGCAGTATTTT.

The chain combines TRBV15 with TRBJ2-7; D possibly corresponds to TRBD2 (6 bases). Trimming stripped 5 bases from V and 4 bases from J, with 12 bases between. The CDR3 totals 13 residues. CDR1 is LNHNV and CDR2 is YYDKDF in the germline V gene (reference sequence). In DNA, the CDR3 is TGTGCCACCAGCCCTTCGGGGGTGTACGAGCAGTACTTC. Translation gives CATSPSGVYEQYF.

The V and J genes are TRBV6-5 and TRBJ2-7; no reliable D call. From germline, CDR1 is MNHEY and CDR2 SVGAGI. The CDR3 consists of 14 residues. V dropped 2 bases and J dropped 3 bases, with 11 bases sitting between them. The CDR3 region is CASSYGANRYEQYF. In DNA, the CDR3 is TGTGCCAGCAGTTACGGAGCGAACCGCTACGAGCAGTACTTC.

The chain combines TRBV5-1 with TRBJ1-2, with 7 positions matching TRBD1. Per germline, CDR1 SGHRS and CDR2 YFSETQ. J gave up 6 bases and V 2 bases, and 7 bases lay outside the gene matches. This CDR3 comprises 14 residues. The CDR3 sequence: CASSFGQANDGYTF. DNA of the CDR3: TGCGCCAGCAGCTTCGGACAGGCAAACGATGGCTACACCTTC.

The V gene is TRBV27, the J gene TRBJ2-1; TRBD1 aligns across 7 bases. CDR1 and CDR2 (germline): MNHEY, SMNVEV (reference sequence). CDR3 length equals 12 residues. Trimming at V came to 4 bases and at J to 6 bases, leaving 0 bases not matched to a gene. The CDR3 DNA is TGTGCCAGCAGTTCAGGGGGCAATGAGCAGTTCTTC. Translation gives CASSSGGNEQFF.

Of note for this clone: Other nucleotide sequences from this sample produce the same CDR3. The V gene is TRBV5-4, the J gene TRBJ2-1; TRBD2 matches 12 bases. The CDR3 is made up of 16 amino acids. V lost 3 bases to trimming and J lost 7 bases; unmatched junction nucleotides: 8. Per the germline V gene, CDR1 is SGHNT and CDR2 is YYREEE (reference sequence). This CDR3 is CASSSLAGGAHNEQFF. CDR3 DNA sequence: TGTGCCAGCAGCTCCCTAGCGGGGGGGGCCCATAATGAGCAGTTCTTC.

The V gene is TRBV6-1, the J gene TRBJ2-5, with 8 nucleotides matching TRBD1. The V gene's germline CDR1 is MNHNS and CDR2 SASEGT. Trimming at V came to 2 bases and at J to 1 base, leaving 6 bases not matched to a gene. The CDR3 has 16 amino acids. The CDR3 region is CASSERQGSFQETQYF. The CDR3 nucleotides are TGTGCCAGCAGTGAAAGACAGGGGTCCTTCCAAGAGACCCAGTACTTC.

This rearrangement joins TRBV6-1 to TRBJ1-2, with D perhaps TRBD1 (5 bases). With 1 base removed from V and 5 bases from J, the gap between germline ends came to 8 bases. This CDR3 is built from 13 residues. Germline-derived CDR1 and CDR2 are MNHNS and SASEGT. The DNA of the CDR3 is TGTGCCAGCAGTGAAGGGACACCGTATGGCTACACCTTC. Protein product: CASSEGTPYGYTF.

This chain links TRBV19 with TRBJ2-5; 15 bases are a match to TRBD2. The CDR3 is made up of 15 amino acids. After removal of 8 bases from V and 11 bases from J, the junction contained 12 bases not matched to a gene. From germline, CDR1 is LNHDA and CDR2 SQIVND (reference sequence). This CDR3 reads CASSGAAGLAGGQYF. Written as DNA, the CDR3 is TGTGCCAGTTCCGGGGCGGCGGGACTAGCGGGAGGTCAGTACTTC.

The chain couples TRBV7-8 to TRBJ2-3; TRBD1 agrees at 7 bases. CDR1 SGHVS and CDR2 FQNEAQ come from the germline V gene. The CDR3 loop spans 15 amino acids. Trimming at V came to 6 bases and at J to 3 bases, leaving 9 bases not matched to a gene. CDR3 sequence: CASSSTGWRTDTQYF. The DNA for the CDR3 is TGTGCCAGCAGTTCGACAGGGTGGAGGACAGATACGCAGTATTTT.

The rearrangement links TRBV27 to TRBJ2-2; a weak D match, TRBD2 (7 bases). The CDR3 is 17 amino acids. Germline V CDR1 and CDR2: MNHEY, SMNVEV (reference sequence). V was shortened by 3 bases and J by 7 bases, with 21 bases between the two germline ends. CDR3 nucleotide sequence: TGTGCCAGCAGTTTGGGAGGGGGGGGAGGGCCGATCGGGGAGCTGTTTTTT. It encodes CASSLGGGGGPIGELFF.

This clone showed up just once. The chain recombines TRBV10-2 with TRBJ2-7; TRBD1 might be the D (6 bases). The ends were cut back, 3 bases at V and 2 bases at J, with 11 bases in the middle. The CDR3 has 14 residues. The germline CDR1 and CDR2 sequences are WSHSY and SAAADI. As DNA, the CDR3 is TGCGCCAGCAGTGAATCGGACAGAGCCTACGAGCAGTACTTC. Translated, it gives CASSESDRAYEQYF.

As DNA, the CDR3 is TGTGCCAGCAGCACTAGCGGGGGGCCAAGGTACGAGCAGTACTTC. It yields the protein CASSTSGGPRYEQYF. The rearrangement links TRBV2 to TRBJ2-7, with TRBD2 matching 12 bases. With V trimmed by 6 bases and J by 4 bases, 7 bases remained unmatched. Germline CDR1 SNHLY, CDR2 FYNNEI. CDR3 length: 15 amino acids.

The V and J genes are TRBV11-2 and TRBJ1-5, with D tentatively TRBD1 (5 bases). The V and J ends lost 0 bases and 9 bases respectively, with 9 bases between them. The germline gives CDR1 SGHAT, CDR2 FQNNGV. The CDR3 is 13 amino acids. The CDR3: CASSLEQGAPQHF. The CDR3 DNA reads TGTGCCAGCAGCTTAGAGCAGGGCGCGCCCCAGCATTTT.